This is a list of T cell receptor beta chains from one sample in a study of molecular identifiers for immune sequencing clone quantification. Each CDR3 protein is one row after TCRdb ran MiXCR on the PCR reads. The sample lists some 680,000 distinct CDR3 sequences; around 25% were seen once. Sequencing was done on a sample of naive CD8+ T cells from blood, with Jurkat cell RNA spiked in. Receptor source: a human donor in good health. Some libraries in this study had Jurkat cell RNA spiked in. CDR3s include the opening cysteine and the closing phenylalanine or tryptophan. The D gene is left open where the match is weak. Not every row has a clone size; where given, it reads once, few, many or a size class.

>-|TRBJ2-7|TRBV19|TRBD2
TGTGCCAGTAATGCCGGGACTAACTCCTACGAGCAGTACTTC
CASNAGTNSYEQYF
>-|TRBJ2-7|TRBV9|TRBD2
TGTGCCGGCAGCGTAGTTGATAGCGGGAGGAGTGGCGAGCAGTACTTC
CAGSVVDSGRSGEQYF
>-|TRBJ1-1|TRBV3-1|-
TGTGCCAGCAGCCAAGTCAAGACAGTTGAAGCTTTCTTT
CASSQVKTVEAFF
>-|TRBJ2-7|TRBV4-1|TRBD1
TGCGCCAGCAGCCTACTTGCAGCTGGGACAGGGACTTACGAGCAGTACTTC
CASSLLAAGTGTYEQYF
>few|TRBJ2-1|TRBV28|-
TGTGCCAGCAGTTTATTTGCTTCCAATGAGCAGTTCTTC
CASSLFASNEQFF
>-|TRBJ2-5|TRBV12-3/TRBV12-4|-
TGTGCCAGCAGCTACCCGGGACGCCAAGAGACCCAGTACTTC
CASSYPGRQETQYF
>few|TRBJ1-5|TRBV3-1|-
TGTGCCAGCAGCCAGGGGACCGTGAGCAATCAGCCCCAGCATTTT
CASSQGTVSNQPQHF
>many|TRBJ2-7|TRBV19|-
TGTGCCAGTAGTAACCGGACCGTGAGCTACGAGCAGTACTTC
CASSNRTVSYEQYF
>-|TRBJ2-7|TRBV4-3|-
TGCGCCAGCAGCCCCAACTTCAAGTCGATCTACGAGCAGTACTTC
CASSPNFKSIYEQYF
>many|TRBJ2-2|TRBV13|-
TGTGCCAGCAGCTACGGAGATAACACCGGGGAGCTGTTTTTT
CASSYGDNTGELFF
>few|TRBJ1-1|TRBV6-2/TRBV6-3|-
TGTGCCAGCAGTTATTGGGGGCTGAACACTGAAGCTTTCTTT
CASSYWGLNTEAFF
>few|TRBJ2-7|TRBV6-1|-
TGTGCCAGCAGTAATCCCTGGCCCTACGAGCAGTACTTC
CASSNPWPYEQYF
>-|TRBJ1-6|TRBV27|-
TGTGTCAGCAGTTTCCGAGGACTAAATTCACCCCTCCACTTT
CVSSFRGLNSPLHF
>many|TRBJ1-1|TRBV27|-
TGTGCCAGCAGTTTAACGTTCAGGGAGGTCACTGAAGCTTTCTTT
CASSLTFREVTEAFF
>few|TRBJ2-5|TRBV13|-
TGTGCCAGCAGCTTAGGAGAACAAGGGCGAGAGACCCAGTACTTC
CASSLGEQGRETQYF
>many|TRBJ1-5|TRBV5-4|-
TGTGCCAGCAGCTTGGCTGGATATTCGGGGCCTGACAGTCGTTATAGCAATCAGCCCCAGCATTTT
CASSLAGYSGPDSRYSNQPQHF
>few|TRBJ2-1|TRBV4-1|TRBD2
TGCGCCAGCAGCCAAGATACTAGCGGAGTGAGCTCCTACAATGAGCAGTTCTTC
CASSQDTSGVSSYNEQFF
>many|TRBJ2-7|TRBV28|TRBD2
TGTGCCAGCAGTTTCTTGCGACTAGCGGAGCTACTGTCCTACGAGCAGTACTTC
CASSFLRLAELLSYEQYF
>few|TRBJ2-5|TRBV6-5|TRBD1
TGTGCCAGCAGTCCACAGGGGGCTTGGGAGACCCAGTACTTC
CASSPQGAWETQYF
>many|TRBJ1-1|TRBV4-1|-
TGCGCCAGCAGCCAAGGTATCAGCACTGAAGCTTTCTTT
CASSQGISTEAFF
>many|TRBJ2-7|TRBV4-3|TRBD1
TGCGCCAGCAGCCCCGGGACAGGAAAAACCTACGAGCAGTACTTC
CASSPGTGKTYEQYF
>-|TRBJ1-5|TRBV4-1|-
TGCGCCAGCAGCCAAGCTGGGGCAGGACAGCCCCAGCATTTT
CASSQAGAGQPQHF
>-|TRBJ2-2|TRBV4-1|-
TGCGCCAGCAGCCAAGAAGTCACCGGGGAGCTGTTTTTT
CASSQEVTGELFF
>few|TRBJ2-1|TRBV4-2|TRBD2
TGTGCCAGCAGCCAGCGGCTAGCGGGAGGGGCCCCTGCTTACAATGAGCAGTTCTTC
CASSQRLAGGAPAYNEQFF
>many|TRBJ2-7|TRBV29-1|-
TGCAGCGCCGCGGACACGTACTCCTACGAGCAGTACTTC
CSAADTYSYEQYF
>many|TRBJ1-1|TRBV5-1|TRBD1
TGCGCCAGCAGCCCGGGGACAGGGCTAGTTGAAGCTTTCTTT
CASSPGTGLVEAFF
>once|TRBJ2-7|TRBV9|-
TGTGCCAGCAGCGGCGAGGACAGTGAGGCCTACGAGCAGTACTTC
CASSGEDSEAYEQYF
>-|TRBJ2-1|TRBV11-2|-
TGTGCCAGCAGCTTAGTCGGTAATAAGCAGTTCTTC
CASSLVGNKQFF
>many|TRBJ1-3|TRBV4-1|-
TGCGCCAGCAGAGGGTCTGGAAACACCATATATTTT
CASRGSGNTIYF
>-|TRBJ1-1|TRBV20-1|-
TGCAGTGCTATTGTGGTGGGAGCCGCCGCTGAAGCTTTCTTT
CSAIVVGAAAEAFF
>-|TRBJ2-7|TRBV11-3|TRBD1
TGTGCCAGCAGCTCCGGGACAGTCAATTTCTACGAGCAGTACTTC
CASSSGTVNFYEQYF
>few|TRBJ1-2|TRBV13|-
TGTGCCAGCAGCTTGTTCAACAGAGCTAACTATGGCTACACCTTC
CASSLFNRANYGYTF
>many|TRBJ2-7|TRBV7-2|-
TGTGCCAGCAAGAAGGACAGACTCTACGAGCAGTACTTC
CASKKDRLYEQYF
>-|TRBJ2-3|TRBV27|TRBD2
TGTGCCAGCAGTTCACAAAGACCCGTCCCGGGACTAGCGGGAGGGATCACAGATACGCAGTATTTT
CASSSQRPVPGLAGGITDTQYF
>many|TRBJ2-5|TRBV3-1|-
TGTGCCAGCAGCCCGGACTTCCAAGAGACCCAGTACTTC
CASSPDFQETQYF
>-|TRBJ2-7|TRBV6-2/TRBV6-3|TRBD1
TGTGCCAGCAGTCCTACCTGGACAGGGAAAGAGCAGTACTTC
CASSPTWTGKEQYF
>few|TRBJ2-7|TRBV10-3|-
TGTGCCATCAGTGAGTCAAACACCGGGTCTACAGCTTCCTACGAGCAGTACTTC
CAISESNTGSTASYEQYF
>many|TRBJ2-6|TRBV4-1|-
TGCGCCAGCAGCCAAATCTCTGGGGCCAACGTCCTGACTTTC
CASSQISGANVLTF
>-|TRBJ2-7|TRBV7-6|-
TGTGCCAGCAGCTTACACTACTCCTACGAGCAGTACTTC
CASSLHYSYEQYF
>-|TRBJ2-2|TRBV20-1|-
TGCAGTGCTCGCCAAGGGGGGGGAACCGGGGAGCTGTCTTTT
CSARQGGGTGELSF
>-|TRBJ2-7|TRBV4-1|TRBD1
TGCGCCAGCCGCCCGGGACAGGGGGCTAGCGAGCAGTACTTC
CASRPGQGASEQYF